These T cell receptor beta chains were read from a single sample in a study of blood T cell repertoires in COVID-19. Libraries were prepared by immunoSEQ multiplex PCR; TCRdb keeps only in-frame clonotypes and omits some of them. This table has some 670,000 clones, 90% appearing once. Sequenced sample: peripheral blood. The receptors were gathered from a woman between 18 and 29 years old with acute or convalescent COVID-19. Both conserved end residues are part of each CDR3. D genes are given only for firm matches. Clone size is stated in some rows and not others, as once, few, many or a class when expanded.

v_gene: TRBV3-1/TRBV3-2; d_gene: TRBD1; j_gene: TRBJ2-5; abundance: -; CDR3nt: TGTGCCAGCAGCCACACGGGACAGGTTATCTCGGCCCAGTACTTC; CDR3aa: CASSHTGQVISAQYF
v_gene: TRBV7-9; d_gene: -; j_gene: TRBJ2-1; abundance: -; CDR3nt: TGTGCCAGCAGCTTTGTAGGGAGGAGGGACAATGAGCAGTTCTTC; CDR3aa: CASSFVGRRDNEQFF
v_gene: TRBV7-2; d_gene: -; j_gene: TRBJ1-2; abundance: few; CDR3nt: TGTGCCAGCAGCTTAGCAGGGGGTTTTTCGAGGTTCGATGGCTACACCTTC; CDR3aa: CASSLAGGFSRFDGYTF
v_gene: TRBV19; d_gene: -; j_gene: TRBJ2-1; abundance: -; CDR3nt: TGTGCCAGTAGTTACGGAGGAGACTCCTACAATGAGCAGTTCTTC; CDR3aa: CASSYGGDSYNEQFF
v_gene: TRBV29-1; d_gene: -; j_gene: TRBJ1-3; abundance: -; CDR3nt: TGCAGCGTTGAAGATGGACAGCCCTCTGGAAACACCATATATTTT; CDR3aa: CSVEDGQPSGNTIYF
v_gene: TRBV27; d_gene: -; j_gene: TRBJ2-7; abundance: -; CDR3nt: TGTGCCAGCAGTCCCAACAAGTTACCCTACGAGCAGTACTTC; CDR3aa: CASSPNKLPYEQYF
v_gene: TRBV18; d_gene: -; j_gene: TRBJ2-7; abundance: once; CDR3nt: TGTGCCAGCTCACCGACAGGCTCCTACGAGCAGTACTTC; CDR3aa: CASSPTGSYEQYF
v_gene: TRBV21-1; d_gene: -; j_gene: TRBJ1-1; abundance: -; CDR3nt: TGTGCCAGCAGCATAGTGGAGAGGCCCCTATTACTGAACACTGAAGCTTTCTTT; CDR3aa: CASSIVERPLLLNTEAFF
v_gene: TRBV7-2; d_gene: -; j_gene: TRBJ1-4; abundance: -; CDR3nt: TGTGCCAGCAGCTTTTCACGGGGGGCGAATGAAAAACTGTTTTTT; CDR3aa: CASSFSRGANEKLFF
v_gene: TRBV10-3; d_gene: -; j_gene: TRBJ2-1; abundance: -; CDR3nt: TGTGCCATCACCTCGAGGACGGGGATTGGGTACAATGAGCAGTTCTTC; CDR3aa: CAITSRTGIGYNEQFF
v_gene: TRBV30; d_gene: TRBD1; j_gene: TRBJ1-2; abundance: -; CDR3nt: TGTGCCTGGAAAACGACAGGGAGAGGCTATGGCTACACCTTC; CDR3aa: CAWKTTGRGYGYTF
v_gene: TRBV9; d_gene: TRBD1; j_gene: TRBJ1-1; abundance: -; CDR3nt: TGTGCCAGCAGCGTAGCGCGGCAGGGGGCTGAAGCTTTCTTT; CDR3aa: CASSVARQGAEAFF
v_gene: TRBV10-2; d_gene: -; j_gene: TRBJ2-2; abundance: once; CDR3nt: TGCGCCAGCAGAGAGGACGGGGTTGGCACCGGGGAGCTGTTTTTT; CDR3aa: CASREDGVGTGELFF
v_gene: TRBV4-2; d_gene: TRBD1; j_gene: TRBJ1-2; abundance: -; CDR3nt: TGTGCCAGCAGCCAAGGGGCCGTGGGACAGGGGGCGCGGGGCTACACCTTC; CDR3aa: CASSQGAVGQGARGYTF
v_gene: TRBV5-6; d_gene: -; j_gene: TRBJ1-5; abundance: -; CDR3nt: TGTGCCAGCAGCTTGATGGGGGGAGGCAATCAGCCCCAGCATTTT; CDR3aa: CASSLMGGGNQPQHF
v_gene: TRBV7-2; d_gene: -; j_gene: TRBJ1-2; abundance: -; CDR3nt: TGTGCCAGCAGCAAGCAGGAATCCCTCTATGGCTACACCTTC; CDR3aa: CASSKQESLYGYTF
v_gene: TRBV5-1; d_gene: -; j_gene: TRBJ1-3; abundance: -; CDR3nt: TGCGCCAGCAGGGGTGGCGGCTCTGGAAACACCATATATTTT; CDR3aa: CASRGGGSGNTIYF
v_gene: TRBV20-1; d_gene: -; j_gene: TRBJ1-1; abundance: few; CDR3nt: TGCAGTGCTAGTCGGGGAGACACTGAAGCTTTCTTT; CDR3aa: CSASRGDTEAFF
v_gene: TRBV4-1; d_gene: TRBD2; j_gene: TRBJ2-3; abundance: -; CDR3nt: TGCGCCAGCAGCCAAGAGGGACTAGCGGGGATAACAGATACGCAGTATTTT; CDR3aa: CASSQEGLAGITDTQYF
v_gene: TRBV2; d_gene: TRBD1; j_gene: TRBJ2-2; abundance: -; CDR3nt: TGTGCCAGCAGTGAGACAGGGGGCAACACCGGGGAGCTGTTTTTT; CDR3aa: CASSETGGNTGELFF
v_gene: TRBV12-3/TRBV12-4; d_gene: -; j_gene: TRBJ1-4; abundance: -; CDR3nt: TGTGCCAGCAGTAGACCCTCGAGGGGGAGACTGTTTTTT; CDR3aa: CASSRPSRGRLFF
v_gene: TRBV6-6; d_gene: TRBD1; j_gene: TRBJ1-6; abundance: once; CDR3nt: TGTGCCAGCAGTTCACCGGACAGGGGATCTACACCCCTCCACTTT; CDR3aa: CASSSPDRGSTPLHF
v_gene: TRBV3-1/TRBV3-2; d_gene: TRBD2; j_gene: TRBJ2-3; abundance: -; CDR3nt: TGTGCCAGCAGCCTTCGGCGGGGGGGCGATACGCAGTATTTT; CDR3aa: CASSLRRGGDTQYF
v_gene: TRBV2; d_gene: -; j_gene: TRBJ1-4; abundance: -; CDR3nt: TGTGCCAGCAGTGGTATGTGGGGGGATCTGTTTTTT; CDR3aa: CASSGMWGDLFF
v_gene: TRBV6-4; d_gene: -; j_gene: TRBJ2-7; abundance: few; CDR3nt: TGTGCCAGCAGTGAGAGTAGCGCACACTACGAGCAGTACTTC; CDR3aa: CASSESSAHYEQYF
v_gene: TRBV28; d_gene: -; j_gene: TRBJ2-2; abundance: -; CDR3nt: TGTGCCAGCAGTTATACAGGGATATTGGAGCTGTTTTTT; CDR3aa: CASSYTGILELFF
v_gene: TRBV27; d_gene: -; j_gene: TRBJ1-2; abundance: -; CDR3nt: TGTGCCAGCAGTACCGCCGCAGGGATGCGGTATGGCTACACCTTC; CDR3aa: CASSTAAGMRYGYTF
v_gene: TRBV5-6; d_gene: TRBD1; j_gene: TRBJ2-5; abundance: few; CDR3nt: TGTGCCAGCAGCTTGGGAGGGACCCCCAGGGGGGAGACCCAGTACTTC; CDR3aa: CASSLGGTPRGETQYF
v_gene: TRBV29-1; d_gene: TRBD1; j_gene: TRBJ1-2; abundance: -; CDR3nt: TGCAGCGTAAAACAGGGGGGCTACACCTTC; CDR3aa: CSVKQGGYTF
v_gene: TRBV5-1; d_gene: -; j_gene: TRBJ2-2; abundance: once; CDR3nt: TGCGCCAGCAGCTTGGGGCACGGGGAGCTGTTTTTT; CDR3aa: CASSLGHGELFF
v_gene: TRBV28; d_gene: -; j_gene: TRBJ1-2; abundance: few; CDR3nt: TGTGCCAGCAGAAGGGGAAAAAATACCTATGGCTACACCTTC; CDR3aa: CASRRGKNTYGYTF
v_gene: TRBV11-2; d_gene: TRBD1; j_gene: TRBJ2-3; abundance: -; CDR3nt: TGTGCCAGCAGCTTAGTTCCCGGGACAGGGACAGATACGCAGTATTTT; CDR3aa: CASSLVPGTGTDTQYF
v_gene: TRBV19; d_gene: -; j_gene: TRBJ1-2; abundance: -; CDR3nt: TGTGCCAGTAGTATAACTCGAAGGGGCTTTGAGAGCTACACCTTC; CDR3aa: CASSITRRGFESYTF
v_gene: TRBV23-1; d_gene: TRBD1; j_gene: TRBJ1-1; abundance: -; CDR3nt: TGCGCCAGCGCTACCTTCTTTAGGGACAGGGGGGACCCGAACACTGAAGCTTTCTTT; CDR3aa: CASATFFRDRGDPNTEAFF
v_gene: TRBV9; d_gene: -; j_gene: TRBJ2-1; abundance: -; CDR3nt: TGTGCCAGCAGCCCACCTACTGCCAATGAGCAGTTCTTC; CDR3aa: CASSPPTANEQFF
v_gene: TRBV28; d_gene: -; j_gene: TRBJ1-1; abundance: -; CDR3nt: TGTGCCAGCAGTTTTCTCGCTGAAGCTTTCTTT; CDR3aa: CASSFLAEAFF
v_gene: TRBV7-8; d_gene: TRBD1; j_gene: TRBJ1-1; abundance: -; CDR3nt: TGTGCCAGCAGCTTGACGGGGACAGGGCAATATTTGAACACTGAAGCTTTCTTT; CDR3aa: CASSLTGTGQYLNTEAFF
v_gene: TRBV9; d_gene: -; j_gene: TRBJ1-3; abundance: -; CDR3nt: TGTGCCAGCAGCGCCGACAGTTACTCTGGAAACACCATATATTTT; CDR3aa: CASSADSYSGNTIYF
v_gene: TRBV9; d_gene: -; j_gene: TRBJ1-2; abundance: -; CDR3nt: TGTGCCAGCAGCGTAGGAATACGGGGGAACTATGGCTACACCTTC; CDR3aa: CASSVGIRGNYGYTF
v_gene: TRBV24-1; d_gene: TRBD1; j_gene: TRBJ1-2; abundance: -; CDR3nt: TGTGCCACCAGTGAAGGTACAGGGGGCGACCCCTATGGCTACACCTTC; CDR3aa: CATSEGTGGDPYGYTF
v_gene: TRBV19; d_gene: -; j_gene: TRBJ2-6; abundance: -; CDR3nt: TGTGCCAGTAGTATAAACAGGCCCTCTGGGGCCAACGTCCTGACTTTC; CDR3aa: CASSINRPSGANVLTF
v_gene: TRBV6-2/TRBV6-3; d_gene: TRBD2; j_gene: TRBJ2-3; abundance: -; CDR3nt: TGTGCCAGCAGTTCTACTAGCGGGGCCGTCACAGATACGCAGTATTTT; CDR3aa: CASSSTSGAVTDTQYF
v_gene: TRBV7-2; d_gene: -; j_gene: TRBJ2-5; abundance: -; CDR3nt: TGTGCCAGCAGCCGCCATTTAGTTGAAGAGACCCAGTACTTC; CDR3aa: CASSRHLVEETQYF
v_gene: TRBV4-1; d_gene: -; j_gene: TRBJ2-5; abundance: -; CDR3nt: TGCGCCAGCAGCCACCTCCGAAGGGACTCATCCTCACGGGAGACCCAGTACTTC; CDR3aa: CASSHLRRDSSSRETQYF
v_gene: TRBV19; d_gene: TRBD1; j_gene: TRBJ1-2; abundance: -; CDR3nt: TGTGCCAGCAAGCCCTGGACAGGCAACGAGGTTTCTAACTATGGCTACACCTTC; CDR3aa: CASKPWTGNEVSNYGYTF
v_gene: TRBV29-1; d_gene: -; j_gene: TRBJ2-1; abundance: -; CDR3nt: TGCAGCGTTGATGGGAGCTCCTACAATGAGCAGTTCTTC; CDR3aa: CSVDGSSYNEQFF
v_gene: TRBV5-1; d_gene: TRBD1; j_gene: TRBJ1-4; abundance: -; CDR3nt: TGCGCCAGCAGCTTAGGCAGGGGGAATGAAAAACTGTTTTTT; CDR3aa: CASSLGRGNEKLFF
v_gene: TRBV7-2; d_gene: -; j_gene: TRBJ1-2; abundance: -; CDR3nt: TGTGCCAGCAGTCCATTAGACCGGGGGTGGGGCACCTTC; CDR3aa: CASSPLDRGWGTF
v_gene: TRBV12-3/TRBV12-4; d_gene: -; j_gene: TRBJ1-5; abundance: -; CDR3nt: TGTGCCAGCAGTTGGGAGAATCAGCCCCAGCATTTT; CDR3aa: CASSWENQPQHF
v_gene: TRBV6-5; d_gene: TRBD1; j_gene: TRBJ1-1; abundance: -; CDR3nt: TGTGCCACGTCAACAGGGGGAGGCACTGAAGCTTTCTTT; CDR3aa: CATSTGGGTEAFF
v_gene: TRBV7-2; d_gene: TRBD2; j_gene: TRBJ2-3; abundance: -; CDR3nt: TGTGCCAGCAGCCCCTTAGCGGGGGGGACGGATACGCAGTATTTT; CDR3aa: CASSPLAGGTDTQYF
v_gene: TRBV7-2; d_gene: -; j_gene: TRBJ2-3; abundance: -; CDR3nt: TGTGCCAGCAGCTCCCCACGGGGTAGCACAGATACGCAGTATTTT; CDR3aa: CASSSPRGSTDTQYF
v_gene: TRBV5-6; d_gene: TRBD1; j_gene: TRBJ1-4; abundance: -; CDR3nt: TGTGCCAGCAGCTCACTACCGGGACAGGGTAGTGAAAAACTGTTTTTT; CDR3aa: CASSSLPGQGSEKLFF
v_gene: TRBV10-3; d_gene: TRBD1; j_gene: TRBJ2-1; abundance: -; CDR3nt: TGTGCCACCTTGCCCCGTGGACAGGGGGCGAATGAGCAGTTCTTC; CDR3aa: CATLPRGQGANEQFF